The 22 T cell receptor beta chains presented below share a single source sample, sequenced in a study of PD-L1 blockade in urothelial cancer. Assay: immunoSEQ multiplex PCR; the TCRdb copy retains only in-frame clones and omits some. The sample shows 85,000 to 100,000 clones, 85% to 95% of them seen only once. Here the sequenced sample was PBMCs, taken around atezolizumab (anti-PD-L1) treatment. These receptors all come from a man in his fifties or sixties with urothelial cancer.

The V gene is TRBV28, the J gene TRBJ1-4; D uncertain. Germline V gene lookup returns CDR1 MDHEN and CDR2 SYDVKM. The CDR3 is 18 amino acids. V shed 4 bases and J shed 0 bases, with 18 bases lying between them. Here the CDR3 DNA reads TGTGCCAGCAGTTCCCCCCCCGAGGCGACGGCAACTAATGAAAAACTGTTTTTT. Translating it yields CASSSPPEATATNEKLFF.

The chain is built from TRBV5-6 and TRBJ2-1, with 8 bases aligning to TRBD1. CDR1 and CDR2 from the germline V gene are SGHDT and YYEEEE. The CDR3 is 16 residues long. The trim removed 4 bases at V and 4 bases at J, leaving 10 bases unmatched. The CDR3 coding sequence is TGTGCCAGCAGCCCCGTCAGGGGGCCGGCATACAATGAGCAGTTCTTC. This encodes CASSPVRGPAYNEQFF.

The CDR3 DNA sequence: TGTGCCAGTAGTTCCCAGTGGACAGGGGGGAGAGTCAATGAGCAGTTCTTC. This sequence encodes CASSSQWTGGRVNEQFF. The gene calls are TRBV19 and TRBJ2-1, with TRBD1 matching over 10 bases. The CDR3 runs to 17 residues. V lost 5 bases, J lost 6 bases, and 13 bases stayed unmatched. The germline V gene has CDR1 LNHDA and CDR2 SQIVND (reference sequence).

The chain is built from TRBV11-2 and TRBJ2-3, with TRBD2 matching over 12 bases. Trimming took 5 bases from V and 7 from J; bases not matched to a gene: 10. The CDR3 is 16 residues long. Germline V gene data show CDR1 as SGHAT and CDR2 as FQNNGV. The CDR3 DNA follows: TGTGCCAGCAGCGCGTCTAGCGGGGGGGCGGGGAATACGCAGTATTTT. Its translation is CASSASSGGAGNTQYF.

CDR3 loop: CASSLGQGGLSGNTIYF. The CDR3 region has the DNA TGCGCCAGCAGCCTAGGACAGGGTGGTCTCTCTGGAAACACCATATATTTT. J is TRBJ1-3 and V is TRBV4-3, with TRBD1 matching over 8 bases. CDR1 is LGHNA, CDR2 YSLEER, per germline. CDR3 length equals 17 residues. The trim removed 4 bases at V and 0 bases at J, leaving 8 bases unmatched.

This chain links TRBV2 with TRBJ1-5, with D perhaps matching TRBD1 (5 bases). V was shortened by 2 bases and J by 4 bases, with 15 bases between the two germline ends. The V gene's germline CDR1 is SNHLY and CDR2 FYNNEI. The CDR3 consists of 16 residues. The CDR3 DNA sequence: TGTGCCAGCAGTGAAATGGGGGGACGGGTAAATCAGCCCCAGCATTTT. It specifies CASSEMGGRVNQPQHF.

This chain connects TRBV4-3 to TRBJ2-1, with 7 bases fitting TRBD1. J gave up 3 bases and V 0 bases, and 5 bases lay outside the gene matches. This CDR3 spans 16 amino acids. Germline-derived CDR1 and CDR2 are LGHNA and YSLEER. The chain's CDR3 is CASSQDRDRYYNEQFF. The CDR3 DNA sequence: TGCGCCAGCAGCCAAGACCGGGACAGATACTACAATGAGCAGTTCTTC.

V and J are TRBV4-1 and TRBJ1-4, with D maybe TRBD1 (5 bases). Germline V gene lookup returns CDR1 MGHRA and CDR2 YSYEKL. The CDR3 sequence is 14 residues long. V lost 1 base and J 4 bases, leaving 7 bases between the germline ends. DNA of the CDR3: TGCGCCAGCAGCCAAGGGGGGGATAATGAAAAACTGTTTTTT. Its translation: CASSQGGDNEKLFF.

The chain recombines TRBV4-1 with TRBJ2-5; 9 nucleotides match TRBD2. The CDR3 runs 15 residues. Germline V gene lookup returns CDR1 MGHRA and CDR2 YSYEKL. After removal of 8 bases from V and 2 bases from J, the junction contained 9 bases not matched to a gene. CDR3 region: CASGIAGVGQETQYF. The CDR3 DNA reads as TGCGCCAGCGGTATAGCGGGAGTTGGGCAAGAGACCCAGTACTTC.

The rearrangement links TRBV5-1 to TRBJ2-5; 12 nucleotides align to TRBD2. The CDR3 spans 18 residues. Germline V CDR1 and CDR2: SGHRS, YFSETQ. V trimming: 0 bases; J trimming: 3 bases; junction bases outside the gene matches: 9. CDR3 bases: TGCGCCAGCAGCTTGGGGACTAGCGGGGCTGGGGGGAAAGAGACCCAGTACTTC. It is translated as CASSLGTSGAGGKETQYF.

This clone is a singleton in its sample. The CDR3 sequence is CASSAGQGSNEKLFF. The CDR3 DNA reads as TGTGCCAGCAGCGCCGGACAGGGGAGTAATGAAAAACTGTTTTTT. The rearrangement links TRBV7-9 to TRBJ1-4; TRBD1 aligns across 9 bases. The CDR3 is 15 amino acids. Trimming at V came to 5 bases and at J to 4 bases, leaving 5 bases not matched to a gene. Per germline, CDR1 SEHNR and CDR2 FQNEAQ (reference sequence).

The gene calls are TRBV19 and TRBJ2-7; 7 nucleotides align to TRBD2. The CDR3 sequence is 14 residues long. Germline values: CDR1 LNHDA, CDR2 SQIVND (reference sequence). V lost 6 bases and J lost 0; bases outside the gene matches: 5. The CDR3 coding sequence is TGTGCCAGTAGCCAGCGGGGATTCTCCTACGAGCAGTACTTC. Amino acid sequence: CASSQRGFSYEQYF.

The J gene is TRBJ2-6, the V gene TRBV5-1, with D uncertain. V shed 3 bases and J shed 2 bases, with 9 bases lying between them. The CDR3 is 15 amino acids. CDR1 is SGHRS and CDR2 is YFSETQ in the germline V gene. The CDR3 DNA sequence: TGCGCCAGCAGCTCTAGGCCTGCTGGGGCCAACGTCCTGACTTTC. Its protein is CASSSRPAGANVLTF.

This sequence joins TRBV19 and TRBJ2-7; D is perhaps TRBD2 (5 bases). The V gene's germline CDR1 is LNHDA and CDR2 SQIVND (reference sequence). This CDR3 is 15 amino acids long. V gave up 3 bases and J gave up 0 bases, with 12 bases separating them. The CDR3, as DNA: TGTGCCAGTAGTATGGACCACGGGGTCTCCTACGAGCAGTACTTC. Its protein is CASSMDHGVSYEQYF.

The CDR3 protein is CASSLVGADNEQFF. The CDR3 DNA reads TGTGCCAGCAGCTTAGTAGGGGCGGACAATGAGCAGTTCTTC. This rearrangement joins TRBV11-3 to TRBJ2-1; maybe TRBD1 (5 bases). V was clipped by 1 base and J by 5 bases, with 9 bases between them. The germline CDR1 and CDR2 sequences are SGHNT and YENEEA. This CDR3 spans 14 amino acids.

This sequence joins TRBV7-2 and TRBJ1-1; D unresolved. There are 13 residues in the CDR3. Per the germline V gene, CDR1 is SGHTA and CDR2 is FQGNSA. Trimming stripped 0 bases from V and 5 bases from J, with 7 bases between. CDR3 amino acids: CASSLASRTEAFF. DNA for the CDR3: TGTGCCAGCAGCTTAGCGTCCAGGACTGAAGCTTTCTTT.

The chain links TRBV18 to TRBJ1-3; 8 bases align to TRBD1. The CDR3 totals 15 residues. J lost 3 bases, V lost 5 bases, and 6 bases had no gene match. The germline V gene encodes CDR1 KGHSH and CDR2 LQKENI. The CDR3 nucleotides read TGTGCCAGCTCAGCCGGACAGGGCGTTGGAAACACCATATATTTT. The encoded protein is CASSAGQGVGNTIYF.

This clone was seen once. This chain joins TRBV30 and TRBJ2-5, with 7 bases fitting TRBD1. Germline V gene lookup returns CDR1 GTSNPN and CDR2 SVGIG (reference sequence). The CDR3 has 13 residues. The ends lost 0 bases at V and 5 bases at J; junction bases unmatched: 3. In DNA form, the CDR3 reads TGTGCCTGGAGTGTAAAGGGGGCTGAGACCCAGTACTTC. It yields the protein CAWSVKGAETQYF.

The rearrangement uses TRBV27 and TRBJ1-3; D unclear. V lost 0 bases and J lost 4, with 10 bases in between. From germline, CDR1 is MNHEY and CDR2 SMNVEV (reference sequence). CDR3 length: 15 amino acids. The CDR3 is CASSLSRAAGNTIYF. The CDR3 region has the DNA TGTGCCAGCAGTTTATCGAGGGCGGCGGGAAACACCATATATTTT.

The rearrangement links TRBV2 to TRBJ2-3, with D tentatively TRBD1 (5 bases). Trimming removed 6 bases at V and 2 bases at J, with 12 bases between. The CDR3 loop spans 14 amino acids. The germline V gene has CDR1 SNHLY and CDR2 FYNNEI. As DNA, the CDR3 is TGTGCCAGCAGCCAAGGGGCCAACACAGATACGCAGTATTTT. This gives the protein CASSQGANTDTQYF.

The V call is TRBV7-9, the J call TRBJ1-3, with 8 bases that match TRBD1. CDR1 is SEHNR, CDR2 FQNEAQ, per germline (reference sequence). The trim removed 5 bases at V and 4 bases at J, leaving 4 bases unmatched. CDR3 size: 14 residues. CDR3 residues: CASSADREGNTIYF. The CDR3 nucleotides are TGTGCCAGCAGCGCGGACAGGGAAGGAAACACCATATATTTT.

V and J are TRBV7-8 and TRBJ1-5; tentative D call: TRBD1 (6 bases). The CDR3 is made up of 13 amino acids. CDR1 is SGHVS and CDR2 is FQNEAQ in the germline V gene. Trimming stripped 6 bases from V and 7 bases from J, with 13 bases between. As DNA, the CDR3 is TGTGCCAGCAGTTCAGGGGTGGGACAGCCCCAGCATTTT. Its translation: CASSSGVGQPQHF.